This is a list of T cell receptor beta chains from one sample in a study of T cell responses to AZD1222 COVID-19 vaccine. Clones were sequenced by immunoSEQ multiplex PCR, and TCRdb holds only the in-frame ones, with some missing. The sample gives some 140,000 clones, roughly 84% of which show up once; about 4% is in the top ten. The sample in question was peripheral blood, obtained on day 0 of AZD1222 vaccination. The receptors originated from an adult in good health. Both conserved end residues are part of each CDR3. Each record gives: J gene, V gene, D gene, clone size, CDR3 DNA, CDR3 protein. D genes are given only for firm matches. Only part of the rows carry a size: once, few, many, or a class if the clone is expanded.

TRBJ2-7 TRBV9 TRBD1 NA TGTGCCAGCAGCGTAGGACAGGGTAACACCTACGAGCAGTACTTC CASSVGQGNTYEQYF
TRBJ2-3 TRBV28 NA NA TGTGCCAGCAGTTCCCCCCCGGGACGGTCCGGAAGCACAGATACGCAGTATTTT CASSSPPGRSGSTDTQYF
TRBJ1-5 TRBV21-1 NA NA TGTGCCAGCAGCAGGGGGACAGGGGAGCTTCAGCCCCAGCATTTT CASSRGTGELQPQHF
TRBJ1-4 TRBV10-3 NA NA TGTGCCATCAATACAGGGTTCGGTGAAAAACTGTTTTTT CAINTGFGEKLFF
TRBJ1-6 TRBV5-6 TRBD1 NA TGTGCCAGCAGCCCCCCACAGGGGGAGAATTCACCCCTCCACTTT CASSPPQGENSPLHF
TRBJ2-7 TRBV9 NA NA TGTGCCAGCAGCTCCCAGCCGGGATCCAACTACGAGCAGTACTTC CASSSQPGSNYEQYF
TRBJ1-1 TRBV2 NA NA TGTGCCAGCACATGGCGGGGCCGGAACACTGAAGCTTTCTTT CASTWRGRNTEAFF
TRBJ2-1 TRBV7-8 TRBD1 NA TGTGCCAGCAGCTTAGCCGGGACAGGGGTCAATGAGCAGTTCTTC CASSLAGTGVNEQFF
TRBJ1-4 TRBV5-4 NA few TGTGCCAGCAGCTTGGGTCAGGCAGGGAGACAAGAAAAACTGTTTTTT CASSLGQAGRQEKLFF
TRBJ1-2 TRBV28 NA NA TGTGCCAGCAGTTTTGGGGGGGAGGTTCCGGCTAACTATGGCTACACCTTC CASSFGGEVPANYGYTF
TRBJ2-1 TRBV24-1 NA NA TGTGCCACCAATATTGAGGGCGATGAGCAGTTCTTC CATNIEGDEQFF
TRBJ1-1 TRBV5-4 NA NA TGTGCCAGCAGCGGTGGGGGGAAGAGAGGGACTGAAGCTTTCTTT CASSGGGKRGTEAFF
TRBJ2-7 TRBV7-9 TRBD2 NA TGTGCCAGCAGCCGTAGCGGGACCCCCTACGAGCAGTACTTC CASSRSGTPYEQYF
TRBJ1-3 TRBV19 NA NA TGTGCCAGTAGTATAGATGGAAGCACGCGAAACACCATATATTTT CASSIDGSTRNTIYF
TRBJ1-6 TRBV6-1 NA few TGTGCCAGCAGTGTAATGTCAGGTTCTTCCAATTCACCCCTCCACTTT CASSVMSGSSNSPLHF
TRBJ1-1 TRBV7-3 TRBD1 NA TGTGCCAGCAGCTATGGACAGGGTGTCACTGAAGCTTTCTTT CASSYGQGVTEAFF
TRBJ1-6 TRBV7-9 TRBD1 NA TGTGCCAGCAGCTCACAGACAGGGGGCCTTTATAATTCACCCCTCCACTTT CASSSQTGGLYNSPLHF
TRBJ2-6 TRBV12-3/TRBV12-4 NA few TGTGCCAGCAGCCCAATAGGGGCCAACGTCCTGACTTTC CASSPIGANVLTF
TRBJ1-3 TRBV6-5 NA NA TGTGCCAGCTTTCGCGGGGCTTCGGGAAACACCATATATTTT CASFRGASGNTIYF
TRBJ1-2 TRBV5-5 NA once TGTGCCAGCAGCTTGGAAGCAGGGAATCCGCGGAACTATGGCTACACCTTC CASSLEAGNPRNYGYTF
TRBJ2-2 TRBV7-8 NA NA TGTGCCAGCAGCCTAGACATAAATTCCGGGGGGCTGTTTTTT CASSLDINSGGLFF
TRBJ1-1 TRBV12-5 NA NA TGTGCTAGTGGAGGGGGGAACACTGAAGCTTTCTTT CASGGGNTEAFF
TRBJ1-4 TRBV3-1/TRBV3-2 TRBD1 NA TGTGCCAGCAGTTCCGACAGGGGCGGTGAAAAACTGTTTTTT CASSSDRGGEKLFF
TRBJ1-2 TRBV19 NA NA TGTGCCAGTAAGGTTCACCGGACCACTTCCGATCCTTATGGCTACACCTTC CASKVHRTTSDPYGYTF
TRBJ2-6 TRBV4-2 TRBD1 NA TGTGCCAGCAGCTCGGGACAGGGCGGAAACTCTGGGGCCAACGTCCTGACTTTC CASSSGQGGNSGANVLTF
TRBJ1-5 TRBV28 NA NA TGTGCCAGCAGTTCGAACAGGGAGGGCAATCAGCCCCAGCATTTT CASSSNREGNQPQHF
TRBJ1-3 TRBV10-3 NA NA TGTGCCACCTTACAGAGCTCTGGAAACACCATATATTTT CATLQSSGNTIYF
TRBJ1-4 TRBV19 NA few TGTGCCACCTCCCGGGCACCAACATTAAATGAAAAACTGTTTTTT CATSRAPTLNEKLFF
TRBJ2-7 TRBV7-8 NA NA TGTGCCAGCAGTTACACGACAGGAGGGTACGAGCAGTACTTC CASSYTTGGYEQYF
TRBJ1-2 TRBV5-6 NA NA TGTGCCAGCAGCCCTGAATTCTCTCCGACTTGGGTCGGTGGCTACACCTTC CASSPEFSPTWVGGYTF
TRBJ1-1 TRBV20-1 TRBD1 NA TGCAGTGCTAGTGGTAATAACAGGGGCCCAGGTGAAGCTTTCTTT CSASGNNRGPGEAFF
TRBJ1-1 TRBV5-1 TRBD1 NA TGCGCCAGCAGAATATCCTCAGGGGGCCTTGACACTGAAGCTTTCTTT CASRISSGGLDTEAFF
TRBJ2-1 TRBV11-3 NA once TGTGCCAGCAGCTTAGATCGAAGCAAGGGTGAGCAGTTCTTC CASSLDRSKGEQFF
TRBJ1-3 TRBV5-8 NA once TGTGCCAGCAGCTTGGAACAGAGCTCTGGAAACACCATATATTTT CASSLEQSSGNTIYF
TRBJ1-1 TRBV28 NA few TGTGCCAGCCACCCCCCGACGCTGGGGGCCGGGGGCACTGAAGCTTTCTTT CASHPPTLGAGGTEAFF
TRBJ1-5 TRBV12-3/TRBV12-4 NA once TGTGCCAGCAGTTTCTCGGTGAATCAGCCCCAGCATTTT CASSFSVNQPQHF
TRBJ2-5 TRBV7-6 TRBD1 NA TGTGCCAGCAGCGGTGGCGGGACAGGGGAAGAGACCCAGTACTTC CASSGGGTGEETQYF
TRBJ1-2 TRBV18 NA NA TGTGCCAGCTCACCGGGTCAGGGTGATGGCTACACCTTC CASSPGQGDGYTF
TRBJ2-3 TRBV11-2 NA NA TGTGCCAGCAGCTTAGATGCCGGGATCCTTTCTACAGATACGCAGTATTTT CASSLDAGILSTDTQYF
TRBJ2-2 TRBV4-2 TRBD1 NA TGTGCCAGCCGGGGTATGACAGGGATACCGAACACCGGGGAGCTGTTTTTT CASRGMTGIPNTGELFF
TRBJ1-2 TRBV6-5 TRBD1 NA TGTGCCAGCACCAAAGGACAGGGTGGCTATGGCTACACCTTC CASTKGQGGYGYTF
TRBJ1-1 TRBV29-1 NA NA TGCAGCGTTGAAGATCCGCGTGGGGGTCCAGGGTCTGAAGCTTTCTTT CSVEDPRGGPGSEAFF
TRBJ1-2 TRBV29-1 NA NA TGCAGCGTTGATGTAGGGGGGAACTATGGCTACACCTTC CSVDVGGNYGYTF
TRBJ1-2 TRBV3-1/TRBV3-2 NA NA TGTGCCAGCAGCCACCGAGGGTCCGGCTATGGCTACACCTTC CASSHRGSGYGYTF
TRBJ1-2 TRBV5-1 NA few TGCGCCAGCAGGGACTGGGCTTTTCAGGGGAACTATGGCTACACCTTC CASRDWAFQGNYGYTF
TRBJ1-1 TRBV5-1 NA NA TGCGCCAGCAGCTGGAGTGTAGAGGGAGCGGACACTGAAGCTTTCTTT CASSWSVEGADTEAFF
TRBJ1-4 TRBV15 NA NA TGTGCCACCAGCAGAGATCCGGGGATAGCTAATGAAAAACTGTTTTTT CATSRDPGIANEKLFF
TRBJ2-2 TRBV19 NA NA TGTGCCAGTAGTAGCGGGACAGCTAACACCGGGGAGCTGTTTTTT CASSSGTANTGELFF
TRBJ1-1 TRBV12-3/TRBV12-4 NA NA TGTGCCAGCAGTTTTGACAGCACTGAAGCTTTCTTT CASSFDSTEAFF
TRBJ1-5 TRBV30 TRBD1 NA TGTGCCTGGAGCCCGGGACAGGGTAGACAGCCCCAGCATTTT CAWSPGQGRQPQHF
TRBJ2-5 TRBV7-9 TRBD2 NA TGTGCCAGCAGCTTAGCGGCTAGCGGGGGTCTCCGGTCCCAAGAGACCCAGTACTTC CASSLAASGGLRSQETQYF
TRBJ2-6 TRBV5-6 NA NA TGTGCCAGCAGCTTGGAAGGCCGTTATGGGGCCAACGTCCTGACTTTC CASSLEGRYGANVLTF
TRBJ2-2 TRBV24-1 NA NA TGTGCCACCAGTGTCCGAGGGACACCGAACACCGGGGAGCTGTTTTTT CATSVRGTPNTGELFF
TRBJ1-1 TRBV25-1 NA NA TGTGCCAGCTCCCACCGGGACCGGGCAAAAGCTTTCTTT CASSHRDRAKAFF
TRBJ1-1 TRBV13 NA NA TGTGCCAGCGGCTTAGAGCAGGGACGGGCTTTCTTT CASGLEQGRAFF
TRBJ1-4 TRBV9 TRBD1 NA TGTGCCAGCAGCTCAAACCGGGGACAGAGTAATGAAAAACTGTTTTTT CASSSNRGQSNEKLFF
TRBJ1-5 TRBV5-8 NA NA TGTGCCAGCAGTTTTGGACACAATCAGCCCCAGCATTTT CASSFGHNQPQHF
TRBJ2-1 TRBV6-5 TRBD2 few TGTGCCAGCAGTTACTCGGCGGGGGGCTACAATGAGCAGTTCTTC CASSYSAGGYNEQFF
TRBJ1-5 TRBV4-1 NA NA TGCGCCAGCAGCCAAGATGGGCAGACCAATCAGCCCCAGCATTTT CASSQDGQTNQPQHF
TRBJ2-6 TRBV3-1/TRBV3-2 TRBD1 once TGTGCCAGCAGCCAGGTCACGGGACAGGGGAGCTCTGGGGCCAACGTCCTGACTTTC CASSQVTGQGSSGANVLTF